The next 20 T cell receptor beta chains were all read from a single sample in a study of blood T cell repertoires in COVID-19. Produced via immunoSEQ multiplex PCR; TCRdb's table is partial and in-frame only. Of approximately 53,000 clones listed, around 90% are singletons. Source material: peripheral blood. Receptors originate from a woman of 80 years or more with COVID-19, enrolled during active disease.

The chain joins TRBV12-3 or TRBV12-4 to TRBJ1-2; 8 positions agree with TRBD1. The CDR3 contains 13 residues. V trimming: 6 bases; J trimming: 3 bases; junction bases outside the gene matches: 3. The CDR3 DNA sequence: TGTGCCAGCAGCCCGGGACAGGACTATGGCTACACCTTC. Its translation: CASSPGQDYGYTF.

This clone was detected once. The gene calls are TRBV10-1 and TRBJ2-2; D remains ambiguous. The CDR3 is 13 residues long. CDR1 is WNHNN and CDR2 is SYGVQD in the germline V gene (reference sequence). V was clipped by 6 bases and J by 3 bases, with 8 bases between them. CDR3 bases: TGCGCCAGCAGCGCCGCGTACACCGGGGAGCTGTTTTTT. Translating it yields CASSAAYTGELFF.

The rearrangement joins TRBV6-2 or TRBV6-3 to TRBJ2-6; D remains ambiguous. CDR3 length equals 14 residues. The V and J ends lost 2 bases and 0 bases respectively, with 2 bases between them. CDR1 is MNHEY and CDR2 is SVGEGT in the germline V gene. CDR3: CASSYLSGANVLTF. The DNA for the CDR3 is TGTGCCAGCAGTTACCTCTCTGGGGCCAACGTCCTGACTTTC.

The chain has TRBV5-1 and TRBJ1-1; 7 bases fit TRBD1. V lost 5 bases and J lost 2; bases outside the gene matches: 9. Per the germline V gene, CDR1 is SGHRS and CDR2 is YFSETQ. The CDR3 runs 15 residues. The CDR3, as DNA: TGCGCCAGCAGTCCGGGAGGGGGCTTAAACACTGAAGCTTTCTTT. Protein sequence: CASSPGGGLNTEAFF.

This clone was seen only once. The chain employs TRBV29-1 and TRBJ1-3; 8 positions match TRBD1. The length of the CDR3 is 18 residues. Germline-derived CDR1 and CDR2 are SQVTM and ANQGSEA. V shed 3 bases and J 5 bases; nucleotides not matched to a gene: 18. Written as DNA, the CDR3 is TGCAGCGTTGATTCTCCGGGACAGGCTTCCCTTAACCGAAACACCATATATTTT. Its translation: CSVDSPGQASLNRNTIYF.

The genes are TRBV30 and TRBJ2-7; 12 nucleotides line up with TRBD1. V shed 0 bases, J shed 5 bases, and the junction held 5 bases outside the gene matches. The CDR3 runs to 15 residues. Germline CDR1 and CDR2: GTSNPN and SVGIG (reference sequence). CDR3 loop: CAWSVGGTGGHEQYF. The CDR3, as DNA: TGTGCCTGGAGTGTTGGGGGGACAGGGGGCCACGAGCAGTACTTC.

This clone turned up a few times. The V gene is TRBV6-2 or TRBV6-3, the J gene TRBJ1-2, with 7 positions matching TRBD1. V lost 2 bases, J lost 8 bases, and 2 bases stayed unmatched. Germline-derived CDR1 and CDR2 are MNHEY and SVGEGT. The length of the CDR3 is 12 residues. The CDR3 nucleotides are TGTGCCAGCAGTTACGTGGACAGGGGCTACACCTTC. Translating gives CASSYVDRGYTF.

The rearrangement joins TRBV5-4 to TRBJ2-7; 10 nucleotides match TRBD1. CDR3 length: 15 amino acids. The V and J ends lost 5 bases and 3 bases, in that order; junction bases with no gene match: 8. Germline CDR1 is SGHNT and CDR2 is YYREEE (reference sequence). The CDR3 DNA is TGTGCCAGCAGTTACCGGGACAGGGGAGGCTACGAGCAGTACTTC. Its protein is CASSYRDRGGYEQYF.

The V call is TRBV7-9, the J call TRBJ2-2; tentative D call: TRBD2 (5 bases). The V end was cut by 1 base, the J end by 6 bases, with 9 bases between. Looked up from germline, CDR1 is SEHNR and CDR2 is FQNEAQ (reference sequence). The CDR3 extends over 14 amino acids. In DNA form, the CDR3 reads TGTGCCAGCAGCTTAGGGCTAGCTCCCGGGGAGCTGTTTTTT. It codes for CASSLGLAPGELFF.

This clone has just a few counts. The chain has TRBV4-2 and TRBJ2-5, with TRBD1 matching over 7 bases. Trimming removed 4 bases from V and 3 bases from J; junction bases left unmatched: 20. CDR1 LGHNA and CDR2 YNFKEQ come from the germline V gene. The CDR3 contains 19 residues. The CDR3 region has the DNA TGTGCCAGCAGCCCCCGGGCGGCGATTTCCGGGACAGAGAAAGAGACCCAGTACTTC. It yields the protein CASSPRAAISGTEKETQYF.

This clone was detected only once. The chain is built from TRBV18 and TRBJ2-5; TRBD1 agrees at 7 bases. Germline V lookup: CDR1 KGHSH, CDR2 LQKENI. V lost 2 bases, J lost 3 bases, and 6 bases stayed unmatched. The CDR3 runs 15 residues. CDR3 sequence reads: CASSPEQDREETQYF. CDR3 DNA: TGTGCCAGCTCACCAGAACAAGACAGGGAAGAGACCCAGTACTTC.

This clone was seen a few times. Here the CDR3 DNA reads TGTGCCAGTCGGGATGATTCTTGGAATGAGCAGTTCTTC. It codes for CASRDDSWNEQFF. V is TRBV28 and J is TRBJ2-1; D is possibly TRBD2 (5 bases). V lost 9 bases to trimming and J lost 7 bases, with 16 bases between them. CDR3 size: 13 residues. The germline V gene encodes CDR1 MDHEN and CDR2 SYDVKM.

This chain uses TRBV6-1 with TRBJ1-2; TRBD1 agrees at 7 bases. The CDR3 covers 15 residues. Germline-derived CDR1 and CDR2 are MNHNS and SASEGT. J lost 8 bases, V lost 2 bases, and 11 bases had no gene match. The CDR3 spells CASSENAGGFKGYTF. CDR3 DNA sequence: TGTGCCAGCAGTGAAAATGCAGGGGGGTTTAAGGGCTACACCTTC.

J is TRBJ2-1 and V is TRBV19; 8 bases are shared with TRBD2. Germline-derived CDR1 and CDR2 are LNHDA and SQIVND (reference sequence). V lost 0 bases and J lost 0; bases outside the gene matches: 7. This CDR3 comprises 18 residues. The CDR3 sequence: CASSIDRIAGSSYNEQFF. The CDR3 bases are TGTGCCAGTAGTATAGATAGGATAGCGGGGAGCTCCTACAATGAGCAGTTCTTC.

This clone occurred a few times. The genes are TRBV2 and TRBJ1-1; TRBD1 might be the D (5 bases). CDR3 size: 16 residues. V lost 5 bases to trimming and J lost 0 bases, with 16 bases between them. CDR1 and CDR2 (germline): SNHLY, FYNNEI. For the CDR3, the DNA is TGTGCCAGCAGTCCCTCCCCAGGGCGCTTGAACACTGAAGCTTTCTTT. Translation: CASSPSPGRLNTEAFF.

Turning to this clone: Other DNA sequences of this sample code for an identical CDR3. V usage is TRBV2 and J usage is TRBJ2-7; TRBD1 agrees at 7 bases. With V trimmed by 6 bases and J by 4 bases, 6 bases remained unmatched. The CDR3 is 13 amino acids. Germline lookup yields CDR1 SNHLY and CDR2 FYNNEI. The DNA for the CDR3 is TGTGCCAGCAGCCGGGACAGAGGATACGAGCAGTACTTC. Its translation is CASSRDRGYEQYF.

This chain links TRBV5-4 with TRBJ2-2, with TRBD2 matching 9 bases. This CDR3 is built from 16 residues. J lost 2 bases, V lost 4 bases, and 6 bases had no gene match. The germline V gene has CDR1 SGHNT and CDR2 YYREEE (reference sequence). The DNA of the CDR3 is TGTGCCAGCAGCCCTAGCGGGGACTTCAACACCGGGGAGCTGTTTTTT. Translating it yields CASSPSGDFNTGELFF.

The chain combines TRBV12-3 or TRBV12-4 with TRBJ1-3, with D possibly being TRBD1 (6 bases). The CDR3 is made up of 13 amino acids. V was clipped by 5 bases and J by 1 base, with 6 bases between them. CDR3 sequence: CASSQGSGNTIYF. The DNA for the CDR3 is TGTGCCAGCAGTCAGGGGTCTGGAAACACCATATATTTT.

This chain connects TRBV19 to TRBJ2-5; D remains ambiguous. Germline V lookup: CDR1 LNHDA, CDR2 SQIVND (reference sequence). The CDR3 has 14 residues. V was pared by 1 base and J by 2 bases, with 8 bases between. This chain's CDR3 is CASSIVGRQETQYF. The CDR3, as DNA: TGTGCCAGTAGTATAGTGGGCAGACAAGAGACCCAGTACTTC.

V and J are TRBV6-5 and TRBJ2-7; D is possibly TRBD2 (7 bases). V shed 7 bases and J shed 2 bases, with 12 bases lying between them. Looked up from germline, CDR1 is MNHEY and CDR2 is SVGAGI. The CDR3 spans 13 residues. The CDR3 region has the DNA TGTGCCAGCAAGGGGGGGGTCCCCTACGAGCAGTACTTC. Its translation: CASKGGVPYEQYF.